Listed here are 27 T cell receptor beta chains from one sample, sequenced in a study of shared clonotypes between healthy human individuals. The protocol was immunoSEQ multiplex PCR, while the TCRdb copy is restricted to in-frame clones and leaves out a portion. The table lists about 710,000 clones, over 55% of them singletons, with under 2% in the top ten. The sequenced sample consisted of memory CD4+ T cells sorted from blood. Subset indicated: CD45RA-negative fraction. The receptors here all came from a woman aged 25 to 39 in good health.

A few counts support this clone. V and J are TRBV1 and TRBJ2-1; the table assigns TRBD2, which was not confirmed against the DNA. TRBV1 is assigned pseudogene status. This CDR3 spans 15 amino acids. The CDR3 DNA reads TGCACCAGCAGCCAATGCGCATGCTATAACCGTGAGCAGTTCTTC. It specifies CTSSQCACYNREQFF.

This chain connects TRBV5-8 to TRBJ2-5; tentatively, D is TRBD1 or TRBD2 (5 bases each). The last part of the DNA fits TRBJ2-7 better; the J call may be wrong. Germline V gene sequence: CDR1 SGHTS, CDR2 YDEGEE. The CDR3 has 14 residues. This chain's CDR3 is CASRGRRGAYEQYF. In DNA, the CDR3 is TGTGCCAGCAGAGGGAGAAGGGGCGCCTACGAGCAGTACTTC.

The CDR3 region is CASSHGTSGTYEQYF. The CDR3 coding sequence is TGTGCCAGCAGCCACGGGACTAGCGGGACCTACGAGCAGTACTTC. V and J are TRBV6-5 and TRBJ2-7, with TRBD2 identical over 13 bases. Looked up from germline, CDR1 is MNHEY and CDR2 is SVGAGI. The V and J ends lost 6 bases and 2 bases, in that order; junction bases with no gene match: 4. The CDR3 contains 15 residues.

The chain combines TRBV7-9 with TRBJ2-7, with 8 bases lining up with TRBD1. Germline V gives CDR1 SEHNR, CDR2 FQNEAQ (reference sequence). CDR3 size: 16 residues. The J segment lost 3 bases and the V segment lost 5 bases, leaving 12 bases of the junction unmatched. The CDR3 reads CASSLRTGRKVYEQYF. The CDR3 bases are TGTGCCAGCAGCCTGCGGACAGGGCGAAAGGTCTACGAGCAGTACTTC. Looking up the rest from reference TRBV7-9 and TRBJ2-7 gives the full variable domain: DTGVSQNPRHKITKRGQNVTFRCDPISEHNRLYWYRQTLGQGPEFLTYFQNEAQLEKSRLLSDRFSAERPKGSFSTLEIQRTEQGDSAMYLCASSLRTGRKVYEQYFGPGTRLTVT.

This chain joins TRBV5-4 and TRBJ1-3, with 8 bases lining up with TRBD1. Germline V lookup: CDR1 SGHNT, CDR2 YYREEE (reference sequence). J was trimmed by 2 bases and V by 4 bases; bases with no gene match: 8. CDR3 size: 16 residues. The CDR3: CASSLNRGGTGNTIYF. For the CDR3, the DNA is TGTGCCAGCAGCCTTAACAGGGGGGGCACTGGAAACACCATATATTTT.

The chain carries TRBV7-9 and TRBJ2-3; possible D gene TRBD2, 5 bases. The CDR3 totals 12 residues. The germline V and J ends were trimmed by 5 bases and 5 bases, with 8 bases remaining between them. Looked up from germline, CDR1 is SEHNR and CDR2 is FQNEAQ (reference sequence). The CDR3 reads CASSRSEDTQYF. The CDR3 DNA is TGTGCCAGCAGCCGTAGCGAAGATACGCAGTATTTT.

This clone was seen once. The V call is TRBV7-6, the J call TRBJ2-2; D gene unclear. V was cut by 1 base and J by 3 bases, with 18 bases left in between. Germline CDR1 is SGHVS and CDR2 is FNYEAQ. The CDR3 extends over 18 amino acids. The CDR3 here is CASSLEGQVSGDTGELFF. CDR3 nucleotide sequence: TGTGCCAGCAGCTTAGAAGGGCAGGTGTCTGGGGACACCGGGGAGCTGTTTTTT. Full variable domain (missing parts from reference TRBV7-6 and TRBJ2-2): GAGVSQSPRYKVTKRGQDVALRCDPISGHVSLYWYRQALGQGPEFLTYFNYEAQQDKSGLPNDRFSAERPEGSISTLTIQRTEQRDSAMYRCASSLEGQVSGDTGELFFGEGSRLTVL.

This clone was seen a few times. This chain links TRBV5-1 with TRBJ1-3; D is perhaps TRBD1 (6 bases). Trimming took off 3 bases at V and 2 bases at J, with 9 bases between the two ends. Germline V gene sequence: CDR1 SGHRS, CDR2 YFSETQ. The CDR3 contains 14 residues. CDR3 coding DNA: TGCGCCAGCAGCTCGGGGGCTACTGGAAACACCATATATTTT. Its translation is CASSSGATGNTIYF.

This clone has at least ten counts. The chain links TRBV7-9 to TRBJ2-5, with TRBD1 matching 11 bases. The J call may be incorrect, as the DNA end agrees better with TRBJ2-7. This CDR3 region has 13 residues. From germline, CDR1 is SEHNR and CDR2 FQNEAQ (reference sequence). The CDR3 loop is CASSDRGPSEQYF. In DNA, the CDR3 is TGTGCCAGTTCGGACAGGGGGCCTAGCGAGCAGTACTTC.

This chain connects TRBV7-2 to TRBJ1-6, with D possibly matching TRBD1 (6 bases). Trimming left V 4 bases short and J 7 bases short, with 20 bases between. The CDR3 covers 17 residues. The germline V gene encodes CDR1 SGHTA and CDR2 FQGNSA. CDR3 loop: CASSSVGGQGRNSPLHF. CDR3 DNA sequence: TGTGCCAGCAGCTCCGTGGGGGGGCAGGGACGAAATTCACCCCTCCACTTT.

The gene calls are TRBV15 and TRBJ1-4; D uncertain. Germline loops: CDR1 LNHNV, CDR2 YYDKDF (reference sequence). CDR3 length: 15 residues. Between the trimmed V and J ends, which lost 1 base and 1 base, there was a span of 7 bases. CDR3 region: CATSRGTETNEKLFF. The CDR3 DNA sequence: TGTGCCACCAGCAGAGGGACTGAAACTAATGAAAAACTGTTTTTT. The variable domain in full, completed from reference TRBV15 and TRBJ1-4, reads DAMVIQNPRYQVTQFGKPVTLSCSQTLNHNVMYWYQQKSSQAPKLLFHYYDKDFNNEADTPDNFQSRRPNTSFCFLDIRSPGLGDTAMYLCATSRGTETNEKLFFGSGTQLSVL.

The chain combines TRBV6-1 with TRBJ2-1; 7 positions agree with TRBD2. This CDR3 comprises 15 residues. Germline CDR1 is MNHNS and CDR2 is SASEGT. V lost 7 bases, J lost 2 bases, and 8 bases stayed unmatched. In DNA, the CDR3 is TGTGCCAGCACTGTAGCCGGGGGGACCTACAATGAGCAGTTCTTC. This gives the protein CASTVAGGTYNEQFF.

V is TRBV6-6 and J is TRBJ1-5; D perhaps matches TRBD1 (5 bases). The CDR3 has 14 amino acids. Germline V CDR1 and CDR2: MNHNY, SVGAGI (reference sequence). Trimming removed 5 bases at V and 1 base at J, with 9 bases between. CDR3 sequence reads: CASSLGHSNQPQHF. Here the CDR3 DNA reads TGTGCCAGCAGTCTAGGACACAGCAATCAGCCCCAGCATTTT.

The chain links TRBV7-8 to TRBJ2-2; 7 bases agree with TRBD2. Germline-derived CDR1 and CDR2 are SGHVS and FQNEAQ. The CDR3 runs 14 residues. Unmatched junction bases numbered 0, after V lost 4 bases and J lost 1 base. The DNA of the CDR3 is TGTGCCAGCAGCTCTAGCGGGAACACCGGGGAGCTGTTTTTT. This encodes CASSSSGNTGELFF.

The chain joins TRBV19 to TRBJ1-1; a possible D gene is TRBD1 (6 bases). Trimming pared 7 bases from V and 5 bases from J, leaving 17 bases between. Looked up from germline, CDR1 is LNHDA and CDR2 is SQIVND (reference sequence). This CDR3 spans 14 amino acids. The CDR3 reads CASKPGARVTEAFF. CDR3 DNA: TGTGCCAGTAAACCGGGGGCAAGGGTTACTGAAGCTTTCTTT.

The sample holds one count of this clone. V and J are TRBV19 and TRBJ2-1, with D possibly being TRBD1 (5 bases). Trimming took off 7 bases at V and 4 bases at J, with 11 bases between the two ends. The CDR3 covers 13 residues. CDR1 LNHDA and CDR2 SQIVND come from the germline V gene (reference sequence). The CDR3 is CASTSTEYNEQFF. CDR3 sequence (DNA): TGTGCCAGTACCTCGACAGAGTACAATGAGCAGTTCTTC.

The rearrangement joins TRBV2 to TRBJ2-2; D perhaps matches TRBD2 (5 bases). The CDR3 has 15 residues. CDR1 SNHLY and CDR2 FYNNEI come from the germline V gene. Trimming removed 6 bases at V and 5 bases at J, with 16 bases between. The CDR3: CASSASGILTGELFF. DNA for the CDR3: TGTGCCAGCAGCGCATCCGGGATCCTAACCGGGGAGCTGTTTTTT.

As for this clone: This sample includes further DNA sequences coding for the same CDR3. V usage is TRBV5-1 and J usage is TRBJ1-1; no clear D. The germline CDR1 and CDR2 sequences are SGHRS and YFSETQ. The CDR3 contains 13 residues. V lost 1 base and J lost 1, with 5 bases in between. CDR3 DNA: TGCGCCAGCAGCTTGCCGGGGAACACTGAAGCTTTCTTT. Its translation is CASSLPGNTEAFF.

This clone has just one count. The J gene is TRBJ2-1, the V gene TRBV28; 7 bases are shared with TRBD2. The length of the CDR3 is 16 residues. J gave up 5 bases and V 5 bases, and 12 bases lay outside the gene matches. The germline gives CDR1 MDHEN, CDR2 SYDVKM. The CDR3 nucleotides are TGTGCCAGCAGTGGTGAACCGGGACTAAGGGACAATGAGCAGTTCTTC. It specifies CASSGEPGLRDNEQFF.

The V gene is TRBV28, the J gene TRBJ1-1, with TRBD1 as a possible D gene (5 bases). This CDR3 has 15 amino acids. The germline V gene has CDR1 MDHEN and CDR2 SYDVKM. Trimming stripped 6 bases from V and 2 bases from J, with 16 bases between. CDR3 sequence (DNA): TGTGCCAGCAGCCCCGGAGGGACGGGCAACACTGAAGCTTTCTTT. It codes for CASSPGGTGNTEAFF.

The chain recombines TRBV30 with TRBJ1-5; D unclear. The germline V and J ends were trimmed by 1 base and 0 bases, with 10 bases remaining between them. The CDR3 is made up of 15 amino acids. Germline CDR1 GTSNPN, CDR2 SVGIG (reference sequence). The CDR3 region is CAWSGRPYSNQPQHF. The CDR3 DNA sequence: TGTGCCTGGAGTGGCAGACCTTATAGCAATCAGCCCCAGCATTTT. Supplemented by reference TRBV30 and TRBJ1-5, the full variable domain reads SQTIHQWPATLVQPVGSPLSLECTVEGTSNPNLYWYRQAAGRGLQLLFYSVGIGQISSEVPQNLSASRPQDRQFILSSKKLLLSDSGFYLCAWSGRPYSNQPQHFGDGTRLSIL.

This clone turned up a few times. V usage is TRBV14 and J usage is TRBJ2-5; D remains ambiguous. The CDR3 consists of 12 residues. Germline V gives CDR1 SGHDN, CDR2 FVKESK. V was shortened by 1 base and J by 5 bases, with 5 bases between the two germline ends. CDR3 region: CASSQVSETQYF. In DNA, the CDR3 is TGTGCCAGCAGCCAAGTCTCGGAGACCCAGTACTTC.

The V and J genes are TRBV6-6 and TRBJ2-1, with 7 bases identical to TRBD2. Germline loops: CDR1 MNHNY, CDR2 SVGAGI (reference sequence). The junction had 8 bases not matched to a gene; V was cut back by 2 bases and J by 7 bases. The CDR3 extends over 15 amino acids. The DNA for the CDR3 is TGTGCCAGCAGTTACGCGACTAGCAGTCTTAATGAGCAGTTCTTC. Translated: CASSYATSSLNEQFF.

The chain couples TRBV6-1 to TRBJ1-1; no reliable D call. The CDR3 has 14 amino acids. The V end was cut by 4 bases, the J end by 0 bases, with 9 bases between. Per the germline V gene, CDR1 is MNHNS and CDR2 is SASEGT. In nucleotides, the CDR3 is TGTGCCAGCAGTGCCGGCGTCATGAACACTGAAGCTTTCTTT. Its translation: CASSAGVMNTEAFF.

The V gene is TRBV4-1, the J gene TRBJ2-1, with 8 positions matching TRBD2. The CDR3 extends over 17 amino acids. Germline-derived CDR1 and CDR2 are MGHRA and YSYEKL. The ends lost 1 base at V and 1 base at J; junction bases unmatched: 6. The CDR3: CASSQASGSGSYNEQFF. DNA for the CDR3: TGCGCCAGCAGCCAAGCAAGCGGGAGCGGGTCCTACAATGAGCAGTTCTTC.

The chain recombines TRBV10-1 with TRBJ2-7; D remains unclear. Germline assignment: CDR1 WNHNN and CDR2 SYGVQD (reference sequence). The CDR3 extends over 12 amino acids. The V end lost 0 bases, the J end lost 10 bases, and 10 bases lay between the germline ends. This CDR3 reads CASSESRLSQYF. The CDR3 bases are TGCGCCAGCAGTGAGTCGAGGCTCTCACAGTACTTC.

The chain is built from TRBV5-8 and TRBJ1-5; TRBD1 is a possible D gene (6 bases). This CDR3 contains 15 residues. The germline V gene encodes CDR1 SGHTS and CDR2 YDEGEE. V was trimmed by 4 bases and J by 5 bases, leaving 16 bases between them. This chain's CDR3 is CASSGGQILDQPQHF. The CDR3 DNA follows: TGTGCCAGCAGCGGGGGGCAAATCCTCGATCAGCCCCAGCATTTT.